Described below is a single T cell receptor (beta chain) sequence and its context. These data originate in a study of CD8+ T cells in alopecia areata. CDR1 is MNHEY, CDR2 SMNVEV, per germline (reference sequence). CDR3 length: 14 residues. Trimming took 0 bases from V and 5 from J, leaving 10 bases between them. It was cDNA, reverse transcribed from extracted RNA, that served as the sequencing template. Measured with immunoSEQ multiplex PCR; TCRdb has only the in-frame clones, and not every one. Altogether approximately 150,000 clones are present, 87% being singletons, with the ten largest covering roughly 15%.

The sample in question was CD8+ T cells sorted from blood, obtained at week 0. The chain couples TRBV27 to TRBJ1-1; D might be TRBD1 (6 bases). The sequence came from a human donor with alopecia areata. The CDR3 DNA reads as TGTGCCAGCAGTTTATCAGGGGGGGAGACTGAAGCTTTCTTT. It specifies CASSLSGGETEAFF.